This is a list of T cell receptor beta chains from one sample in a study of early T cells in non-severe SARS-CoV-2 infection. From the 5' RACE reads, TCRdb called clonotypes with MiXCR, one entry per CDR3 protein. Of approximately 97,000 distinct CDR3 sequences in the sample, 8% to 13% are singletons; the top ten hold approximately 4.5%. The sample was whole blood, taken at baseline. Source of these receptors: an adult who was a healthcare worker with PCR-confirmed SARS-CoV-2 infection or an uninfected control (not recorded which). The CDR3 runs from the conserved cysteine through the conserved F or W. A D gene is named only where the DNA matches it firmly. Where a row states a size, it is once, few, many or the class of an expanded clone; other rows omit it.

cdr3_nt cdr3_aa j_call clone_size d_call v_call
TGTGCCAGCAGCTTCACAGGGGGTCATGAAAAACTGTTTTTT CASSFTGGHEKLFF TRBJ1-4 few TRBD1 TRBV7-9
TGCGCCAGCACCCAGGGCCTAGCGGGAACCACAGATACGCAGTATTTT CASTQGLAGTTDTQYF TRBJ2-3 many TRBD2 TRBV10-2
TGCAGTGCTAGAGAATTTGGTCTTAGGAGCAATCAGCCCCAGCATTTT CSAREFGLRSNQPQHF TRBJ1-5 NA NA TRBV20-1
TGTGCCAGTAGTGGAACAGGGGCTTCCAACACCGGGGAGCTGTTTTTT CASSGTGASNTGELFF TRBJ2-2 few TRBD1 TRBV19
TGCGCCAGCAGCCACTGGAACACAGATACGCAGTATTTT CASSHWNTDTQYF TRBJ2-3 many NA TRBV5-1
TGTGCCAGCAGCTTAGTCGCCGACAGGGGAGAGACCCAGTACTTC CASSLVADRGETQYF TRBJ2-5 NA TRBD1 TRBV7-9
TGCAGCGTTGACAGGGAGCCGGGAGCAGATACGCAGTATTTT CSVDREPGADTQYF TRBJ2-3 many NA TRBV29-1
TGTGCCAGCAGCCCATTGGGCGGTGTTTCCTACGAGCAGTACTTC CASSPLGGVSYEQYF TRBJ2-7 few NA TRBV11-3
TGTGCCACCAGTGGGGGAGTTGGGGGCAATGAGCAGTTCTTC CATSGGVGGNEQFF TRBJ2-1 many NA TRBV24-1
TGTGCCAGCACCGGGACGACGAACACCGGGGAGCTGTTTTTT CASTGTTNTGELFF TRBJ2-2 NA NA TRBV5-4
TGTGCCAGTAGGACAGGGATCACAGATACGCAGTATTTT CASRTGITDTQYF TRBJ2-3 NA TRBD1 TRBV2
TGTGCCAGCAGTTTAAAGCCAGCAACTAATGAAAAACTGTTTTTT CASSLKPATNEKLFF TRBJ1-4 NA NA TRBV27
TGTGCCAGCAGGGGGGTTTCTGTATACGAGCAGTACTTC CASRGVSVYEQYF TRBJ2-7 many NA TRBV7-9
TGCGCCAGCAGCGTCGGGTCCTCTGGAAACACCATATATTTT CASSVGSSGNTIYF TRBJ1-3 many NA TRBV5-1